The 18 T cell receptor beta chains given below trace back to one sample, sequenced in a study of neoadjuvant anti-PD-1 for oral cavity cancer. Generated by immunoSEQ multiplex PCR, the TCRdb table keeps only in-frame clones and is missing some. The sample shows some 9,000 clones, around 66% of them seen only once. As for time point: after neoadjuvant nivolumab, at surgical resection. Material: PBMCs, obtained after nivolumab (anti-PD-1) treatment. These receptors were obtained from a person aged 35-79 years with oral cavity squamous cell carcinoma.

The V and J genes are TRBV10-2 and TRBJ1-5; D might be TRBD1 (5 bases). The V end was cut by 10 bases, the J end by 5 bases, with 18 bases between. This CDR3 contains 14 residues. Germline-derived CDR1 and CDR2 are WSHSY and SAAADI. The CDR3 DNA is TGCGCCACCGGGTGGAACCCACAGGATCAGCCCCAGCATTTT. Translated, it gives CATGWNPQDQPQHF.

The chain recombines TRBV27 with TRBJ1-1; 10 nucleotides match TRBD1. V trimming: 6 bases; J trimming: 0 bases; junction bases outside the gene matches: 7. The CDR3 covers 16 residues. Germline V gene lookup returns CDR1 MNHEY and CDR2 SMNVEV (reference sequence). Here the CDR3 reads CASSQGTGVMNTEAFF. The CDR3 nucleotides are TGTGCCAGCAGCCAAGGGACAGGGGTCATGAACACTGAAGCTTTCTTT.

This clone was picked up a small number of times. The CDR3 spells CASSDPGGRLDEQYF. CDR3 coding DNA: TGTGCCAGCAGTGACCCGGGAGGGAGGTTGGATGAGCAGTACTTC. The gene calls are TRBV2 and TRBJ2-7; the match to TRBD2 covers 8 bases. Germline values: CDR1 SNHLY, CDR2 FYNNEI. This CDR3 has 15 residues. Germline trimming cut 3 bases from V and 7 bases from J; bases unmatched to any gene: 11.

There are a few counts of this clone. The CDR3 protein is CASSRGMALGFTEAFF. The CDR3, as DNA: TGTGCCAGCAGCCGCGGCATGGCACTAGGGTTTACTGAAGCTTTCTTT. This chain links TRBV7-9 with TRBJ1-1; D unclear. Per the germline V gene, CDR1 is SEHNR and CDR2 is FQNEAQ (reference sequence). V was shortened by 5 bases and J by 5 bases, with 21 bases between the two germline ends. The CDR3 totals 16 residues. Full variable domain (missing parts from reference TRBV7-9 and TRBJ1-1): DTGVSQNPRHKITKRGQNVTFRCDPISEHNRLYWYRQTLGQGPEFLTYFQNEAQLEKSRLLSDRFSAERPKGSFSTLEIQRTEQGDSAMYLCASSRGMALGFTEAFFGQGTRLTVV.

The chain is built from TRBV5-1 and TRBJ1-5; D uncertain. CDR3 length: 14 residues. CDR1 is SGHRS, CDR2 YFSETQ, per germline. V was pared by 0 bases and J by 6 bases, with 10 bases between. In DNA, the CDR3 is TGCGCCAGCAGCTTGGGGGGTTTTGGTCAGCCCCAGCATTTT. Translation gives CASSLGGFGQPQHF.

This sequence joins TRBV10-3 and TRBJ2-2; D not certain. This CDR3 is built from 15 residues. The V and J ends lost 4 bases and 4 bases respectively, with 13 bases between them. Germline V gene sequence: CDR1 ENHRY, CDR2 SYGVKD. CDR3 DNA: TGTGCCATCAGTGGCCCAAGGGTCCTCACCGGGGAGCTGTTTTTT. Translating it yields CAISGPRVLTGELFF.

The chain has TRBV7-9 and TRBJ1-6, with D maybe TRBD1 (6 bases). The length of the CDR3 is 17 residues. The V gene's germline CDR1 is SEHNR and CDR2 FQNEAQ (reference sequence). Trimming cost V 5 bases and J 4 bases, with 18 bases left between them. The CDR3 DNA is TGTGCCAGCAGCCCGCAAAATGAGGGGGGGTATAATTCACCCCTCCACTTT. Encoded protein: CASSPQNEGGYNSPLHF.

This sequence joins TRBV9 and TRBJ2-3; TRBD2 aligns across 7 bases. The CDR3 totals 14 residues. The germline CDR1 and CDR2 sequences are SGDLS and YYNGEE. The trim removed 4 bases at V and 5 bases at J, leaving 7 bases unmatched. CDR3 in amino acids: CASSLSGKLDTQYF. DNA for the CDR3: TGTGCCAGCAGCCTAAGCGGGAAGCTAGATACGCAGTATTTT.

This chain connects TRBV28 to TRBJ1-5; 8 bases agree with TRBD1. Germline V lookup: CDR1 MDHEN, CDR2 SYDVKM. V trimming: 6 bases; J trimming: 0 bases; junction bases outside the gene matches: 4. This CDR3 is built from 15 residues. The DNA of the CDR3 is TGTGCCAGCAGCCCGACAGGGGATAGCAATCAGCCCCAGCATTTT. It codes for CASSPTGDSNQPQHF. The full variable domain, in which reference TRBV28 and TRBJ1-5 provide the parts outside the CDR3, is DVKVTQSSRYLVKRTGEKVFLECVQDMDHENMFWYRQDPGLGLRLIYFSYDVKMKEKGDIPEGYSVSREKKERFSLILESASTNQTSMYLCASSPTGDSNQPQHFGDGTRLSIL.

The rearrangement joins TRBV6-1 to TRBJ1-1, with 8 bases aligning to TRBD1. V lost 2 bases, J lost 5 bases, and 19 bases stayed unmatched. This CDR3 region has 19 residues. CDR1 and CDR2 from the germline V gene are MNHNS and SASEGT. CDR3 region: CASSESPPKAGGHRTEAFF. CDR3 nucleotides: TGTGCCAGCAGTGAATCCCCCCCAAAGGCAGGGGGCCACCGAACTGAAGCTTTCTTT.

The chain has TRBV4-1 and TRBJ2-2, with D unresolved. V dropped 4 bases and J dropped 6 bases, with 12 bases sitting between them. The CDR3 extends over 14 amino acids. In germline, CDR1 is MGHRA, CDR2 YSYEKL. The CDR3 DNA is TGCGCCAGCAGCCTATCATCTAGGGCCGGGGAGCTGTTTTTT. Residues: CASSLSSRAGELFF.

In this sample, this clone turned up a few times. This chain's CDR3 is CASSLWTEVNYGYTF. CDR3 sequence (DNA): TGTGCCAGTAGTCTTTGGACTGAGGTTAACTATGGCTACACCTTC. The V call is TRBV19, the J call TRBJ1-2; no reliable D call. This CDR3 region has 15 residues. Germline loops: CDR1 LNHDA, CDR2 SQIVND (reference sequence). Deletions cut 5 bases from V and 1 base from J, with 14 bases between. Full variable domain (remainder filled in from reference TRBV19 and TRBJ1-2): DGGITQSPKYLFRKEGQNVTLSCEQNLNHDAMYWYRQDPGQGLRLIYYSQIVNDFQKGDIAEGYSVSREKKESFPLTVTSAQKNPTAFYLCASSLWTEVNYGYTFGSGTRLTVV.

V is TRBV5-1 and J is TRBJ2-2, with no clear D. The CDR3 runs 14 residues. V lost 6 bases and J lost 0, with 9 bases in between. Germline V gene sequence: CDR1 SGHRS, CDR2 YFSETQ. The CDR3 DNA is TGCGCCAGCACCCCAATCACGAACACCGGGGAGCTGTTTTTT. This codes for CASTPITNTGELFF.

This chain connects TRBV6-6 to TRBJ1-4; 7 bases line up with TRBD1. V was clipped by 5 bases and J by 8 bases; unmatched bases: 8. This CDR3 contains 14 residues. Germline CDR1 reads MNHNY; CDR2 reads SVGAGI (reference sequence). CDR3 nucleotide sequence: TGTGCCAGCAGTGAGATACAGGGGTACGAAAAACTGTTTTTT. This sequence encodes CASSEIQGYEKLFF.

This chain joins TRBV7-2 and TRBJ2-5; TRBD1 matches at 7 bases. J lost 5 bases, V lost 4 bases, and 7 bases had no gene match. CDR3 length: 14 residues. Germline V gene sequence: CDR1 SGHTA, CDR2 FQGNSA. This CDR3 is CASSSTQGLETQYF. The CDR3 DNA sequence: TGTGCCAGCAGCTCCACACAGGGGCTGGAGACCCAGTACTTC.

The CDR3 region has the DNA TGTGCCAGCAGCCCTAGAAGGGGGTTAGAGACCCAGTACTTC. Its translation is CASSPRRGLETQYF. The rearrangement uses TRBV11-2 and TRBJ2-5; TRBD1 is a possible D gene (6 bases). With 5 bases removed from V and 4 bases from J, the gap between germline ends came to 14 bases. Germline V gene data show CDR1 as SGHAT and CDR2 as FQNNGV. The CDR3 has 14 residues. Full variable domain (remainder filled in from reference TRBV11-2 and TRBJ2-5): EAGVAQSPRYKIIEKRQSVAFWCNPISGHATLYWYQQILGQGPKLLIQFQNNGVVDDSQLPKDRFSAERLKGVDSTLKIQPAKLEDSAVYLCASSPRRGLETQYFGPGTRLLVL.

This chain joins TRBV29-1 and TRBJ2-3, with D perhaps TRBD1 or TRBD2 (5 bases each). Germline V gene data show CDR1 as SQVTM and CDR2 as ANQGSEA. There are 15 residues in the CDR3. Trimming pared 1 base from V and 1 base from J, leaving 12 bases between. In DNA, the CDR3 is TGCAGCGTTGAAGGGGGGACCGTCGGCACAGATACGCAGTATTTT. It encodes CSVEGGTVGTDTQYF.

This chain connects TRBV7-2 to TRBJ2-3, with TRBD2 identical over 11 bases. Germline CDR1 reads SGHTA; CDR2 reads FQGNSA. This CDR3 comprises 18 residues. V shed 0 bases, J shed 0 bases, and the junction held 5 bases outside the gene matches. CDR3 sequence: CASSLAFSGGASTDTQYF. In nucleotides, the CDR3 is TGTGCCAGCAGCTTAGCGTTTAGCGGGGGGGCAAGCACAGATACGCAGTATTTT.